The 12 T cell receptor beta chains reported below all come from one sample, sequenced in a study of blood T cell repertoires in COVID-19. Only in-frame clones appear in the TCRdb table, and some are missing; sequencing was by immunoSEQ multiplex PCR. Of 300,000 to 350,000 clones in the sample, 75% to 90% were seen once. Sequenced material: PBMCs or T cells enriched from blood (not recorded which). The origin of the receptors is a man aged 25 to 40 who had recovered from COVID-19.

The V gene is TRBV2, the J gene TRBJ2-3, with 8 bases aligning to TRBD2. Trimming cost V 10 bases and J 1 base; bases outside gene matches: 7. The CDR3 has 14 residues. Germline assignment: CDR1 SNHLY and CDR2 FYNNEI. CDR3 sequence reads: CATPAGVGTDTQYF. In DNA form, the CDR3 reads TGTGCCACCCCAGCGGGGGTGGGCACAGATACGCAGTATTTT.

The rearrangement joins TRBV9 to TRBJ1-2, with unresolved D. The CDR3 contains 16 residues. V dropped 0 bases and J dropped 2 bases, with 14 bases sitting between them. Per the germline V gene, CDR1 is SGDLS and CDR2 is YYNGEE. In DNA, the CDR3 is TGTGCCAGCAGCGTAGCTCGATACTCTAGCAACTATGGCTACACCTTC. Protein product: CASSVARYSSNYGYTF. The full variable domain, rest sourced from reference TRBV9 and TRBJ1-2, is DSGVTQTPKHLITATGQRVTLRCSPRSGDLSVYWYQQSLDQGLQFLIQYYNGEERAKGNILERFSAQQFPDLHSELNLSSLELGDSALYFCASSVARYSSNYGYTFGSGTRLTVV.

The chain uses TRBV19 and TRBJ2-5, with 10 bases fitting TRBD1. CDR3 length equals 15 residues. Germline V gene sequence: CDR1 LNHDA, CDR2 SQIVND (reference sequence). The V and J ends lost 8 bases and 2 bases, in that order; junction bases with no gene match: 8. CDR3 protein: CASSQDRGRQETQYF. As DNA, the CDR3 is TGTGCCAGTTCTCAGGACAGGGGGAGGCAAGAGACCCAGTACTTC.

The chain uses TRBV12-3 or TRBV12-4 and TRBJ2-3; D uncertain. This CDR3 is 12 amino acids long. V was shortened by 0 bases and J by 6 bases, with 4 bases between the two germline ends. CDR3 in amino acids: CASSLARDTQYF. The DNA for the CDR3 is TGTGCCAGCAGTTTAGCGCGGGATACGCAGTATTTT.

This chain's CDR3 is CASSLSSADTQYF. The CDR3 DNA is TGTGCCAGCAGTTTATCTTCAGCAGATACGCAGTATTTT. The rearrangement uses TRBV12-3 or TRBV12-4 and TRBJ2-3; D ambiguous. The V end was cut by 2 bases, the J end by 4 bases, with 7 bases between. The CDR3 runs to 13 residues.

The J gene is TRBJ1-5, the V gene TRBV2; maybe TRBD1 (6 bases). The V and J ends lost 11 bases and 0 bases respectively, with 20 bases between them. The CDR3 is 16 amino acids. The V gene's germline CDR1 is SNHLY and CDR2 FYNNEI. The CDR3 is CACTPQARGSNQPQHF. The CDR3 coding sequence is TGTGCCTGCACCCCCCAGGCCAGGGGTAGCAATCAGCCCCAGCATTTT.

The genes are TRBV5-1 and TRBJ1-2; 10 bases fit TRBD1. CDR1 is SGHRS, CDR2 YFSETQ, per germline. CDR3 length equals 16 residues. V was pared by 1 base and J by 8 bases, with 11 bases of the junction left unmatched. CDR3 region: CASSLRVPGTGEGYTF. In DNA form, the CDR3 reads TGCGCCAGCAGCTTGCGAGTTCCGGGGACAGGGGAAGGCTACACCTTC.

This clone occurred a few times. This chain joins TRBV10-3 and TRBJ1-5, with a tentative D call TRBD1 (5 bases). Per the germline V gene, CDR1 is ENHRY and CDR2 is SYGVKD. V lost 3 bases, J lost 0 bases, and 21 bases lay in between. CDR3 length: 19 amino acids. CDR3 amino acids: CAISEGQGTPSYSNQPQHF. In DNA form, the CDR3 reads TGTGCCATCAGTGAAGGTCAGGGAACACCTTCTTATAGCAATCAGCCCCAGCATTTT.

The genes are TRBV2 and TRBJ1-5; maybe TRBD1 (6 bases). The V gene lost 1 base and the J gene lost 6 bases, with 7 bases spanning the gap. Germline CDR1 SNHLY, CDR2 FYNNEI. The length of the CDR3 is 13 residues. The CDR3 reads CASSEGGPQPQHF. DNA of the CDR3: TGTGCCAGCAGTGAAGGGGGGCCTCAGCCCCAGCATTTT.

The V call is TRBV7-2, the J call TRBJ1-2, with TRBD1 matching 9 bases. This CDR3 spans 14 amino acids. Losses at the gene ends were 3 bases for V and 3 bases for J; bases not matched to a gene: 2. Germline V gene data show CDR1 as SGHTA and CDR2 as FQGNSA. DNA of the CDR3: TGTGCCAGCAGCTTCGGGACAGGGTACTATGGCTACACCTTC. It yields the protein CASSFGTGYYGYTF.

The CDR3 region has the DNA TGTGCCAGCAGTCTGGGGAGAAAAGAGACCCAGTACTTC. It codes for CASSLGRKETQYF. The J gene is TRBJ2-5, the V gene TRBV27; TRBD2 is a possible D gene (5 bases). Trimming stripped 5 bases from V and 3 bases from J, with 10 bases between. The CDR3 runs to 13 residues. CDR1 MNHEY and CDR2 SMNVEV come from the germline V gene (reference sequence).

The gene calls are TRBV24-1 and TRBJ2-5, with a weak D call TRBD2 (6 bases). V lost 3 bases to trimming and J lost 2 bases, with 12 bases between them. Germline lookup yields CDR1 KGHDR and CDR2 SFDVKD. CDR3 length equals 15 residues. The DNA for the CDR3 is TGTGCCACCAGTGATATCGGGGGACCTCAAGAGACCCAGTACTTC. Encoded protein: CATSDIGGPQETQYF.